These 27 T cell receptor beta chains were sequenced from one sample in a study of blood T cell repertoires in COVID-19. The protocol was immunoSEQ multiplex PCR, while the TCRdb copy is restricted to in-frame clones and leaves out a portion. The sample holds about 120,000 clones, 60% to 85% seen once. Sequencing was performed on peripheral blood. Receptors were obtained from a man aged 65 to 79 with acute or convalescent COVID-19.

The chain carries TRBV5-1 and TRBJ1-2; 7 nucleotides match TRBD1. The CDR3 consists of 16 residues. Trimming at V came to 3 bases and at J to 3 bases, leaving 11 bases not matched to a gene. Germline V gene lookup returns CDR1 SGHRS and CDR2 YFSETQ. The CDR3 nucleotides are TGCGCCAGCAGCTCTTCAATGTCCGGGACAGACTATGGCTACACCTTC. Its translation is CASSSSMSGTDYGYTF.

The chain employs TRBV4-2 and TRBJ2-5; perhaps TRBD1 as D (5 bases). Trimming took 0 bases from V and 2 from J, leaving 13 bases between them. The CDR3 is made up of 16 amino acids. Germline V gene sequence: CDR1 LGHNA, CDR2 YNFKEQ. The CDR3 DNA sequence: TGTGCCAGCAGCCAAGAGTTATCTAGGGGACAAGAGACCCAGTACTTC. Protein product: CASSQELSRGQETQYF.

The gene calls are TRBV9 and TRBJ2-2; D is uncertain. Germline CDR1 is SGDLS and CDR2 is YYNGEE. The length of the CDR3 is 12 residues. Trimming left V 6 bases short and J 7 bases short, with 10 bases between. The CDR3 nucleotides are TGTGCCAGCACCGCACAAGACGGGGAGCTGTTTTTT. This sequence encodes CASTAQDGELFF.

V is TRBV6-6 and J is TRBJ2-7; the D gene is possibly TRBD1 (6 bases). Per the germline V gene, CDR1 is MNHNY and CDR2 is SVGAGI (reference sequence). Trimming took off 10 bases at V and 4 bases at J, with 14 bases between the two ends. The CDR3 contains 12 residues. CDR3 nucleotide sequence: TGTGCCACCCAGGACAGTCTATACGAGCAGTACTTC. It translates to CATQDSLYEQYF.

This clone is medium-sized in the sample. The chain is built from TRBV11-3 and TRBJ1-1; perhaps TRBD1 as D (6 bases). This CDR3 region has 15 residues. The germline gives CDR1 SGHNT, CDR2 YENEEA. Trimming took off 0 bases at V and 5 bases at J, with 13 bases between the two ends. The CDR3 loop is CASSLEGGLGTEAFF. CDR3 in DNA: TGTGCCAGCAGCTTAGAGGGGGGGCTGGGGACTGAAGCTTTCTTT.

In this sample, this clone turned up once. This chain connects TRBV19 to TRBJ1-4; 9 nucleotides align to TRBD1. The length of the CDR3 is 17 residues. The J segment lost 4 bases and the V segment lost 6 bases, leaving 12 bases of the junction unmatched. Germline assignment: CDR1 LNHDA and CDR2 SQIVND (reference sequence). CDR3 coding DNA: TGTGCCAGTAGCAAATCCCGGGACAGGGCTGATAATGAAAAACTGTTTTTT. It encodes CASSKSRDRADNEKLFF.

This clone has only one observation. The J gene is TRBJ1-2, the V gene TRBV18; 10 bases are a match to TRBD1. The CDR3 runs to 16 residues. Germline lookup yields CDR1 KGHSH and CDR2 LQKENI. J was trimmed by 4 bases and V by 3 bases; bases with no gene match: 8. The CDR3 DNA follows: TGTGCCAGCTCACCCCCGACAGGGGGCGCACTCTATGGCTACACCTTC. Protein: CASSPPTGGALYGYTF.

The chain uses TRBV6-2 or TRBV6-3 and TRBJ1-5; TRBD1 matches at 9 bases. V lost 2 bases to trimming and J lost 3 bases; unmatched junction nucleotides: 11. Germline V gives CDR1 MNHEY, CDR2 SVGEGT. CDR3 size: 18 residues. CDR3 region: CASSYPIVRDRVNQPQHF. DNA for the CDR3: TGTGCCAGCAGTTACCCAATAGTCCGGGACAGGGTCAATCAGCCCCAGCATTTT.

The chain joins TRBV7-2 to TRBJ1-2; TRBD1 is a possible D gene (5 bases). The CDR3 totals 16 residues. Trimming removed 7 bases at V and 1 base at J, with 19 bases between. The V gene's germline CDR1 is SGHTA and CDR2 FQGNSA. CDR3 protein: CASKEGAEWNNYGYTF. The DNA for the CDR3 is TGTGCCAGCAAGGAAGGGGCTGAGTGGAATAACTATGGCTACACCTTC.

The chain is built from TRBV5-1 and TRBJ2-3; 10 nucleotides line up with TRBD1. CDR1 and CDR2 (germline): SGHRS, YFSETQ. Unmatched junction bases numbered 6, after V lost 3 bases and J lost 5 bases. This CDR3 is 15 amino acids long. The CDR3 is CASSSGQGLVDTQYF. The CDR3 DNA is TGCGCCAGCAGCTCGGGACAGGGGTTGGTAGATACGCAGTATTTT.

The chain has TRBV18 and TRBJ2-2; unclear D gene. The CDR3 is made up of 15 amino acids. Germline CDR1 KGHSH, CDR2 LQKENI. V gave up 2 bases and J gave up 6 bases, with 13 bases separating them. CDR3 in DNA: TGTGCCAGCTCACCAGGCGGCGGCGTTGCCGGGGAGCTGTTTTTT. This encodes CASSPGGGVAGELFF. Drawing the rest from reference TRBV18 and TRBJ2-2, the complete variable domain is NAGVMQNPRHLVRRRGQEARLRCSPMKGHSHVYWYRQLPEEGLKFMVYLQKENIIDESGMPKERFSAEFPKEGPSILRIQQVVRGDSAAYFCASSPGGGVAGELFFGEGSRLTVL.

J is TRBJ2-3 and V is TRBV5-1, with D hard to call. The V end lost 5 bases, the J end lost 1 base, and 11 bases lay between the germline ends. Looked up from germline, CDR1 is SGHRS and CDR2 is YFSETQ. This CDR3 comprises 14 residues. The CDR3 DNA sequence: TGCGCCAGCAGTTCAAAGCAGGGCACAGATACGCAGTATTTT. This codes for CASSSKQGTDTQYF.

The J gene is TRBJ2-5, the V gene TRBV7-9; TRBD2 matches 7 bases. J was trimmed by 4 bases and V by 4 bases; bases with no gene match: 6. CDR3 length equals 14 residues. CDR1 SEHNR and CDR2 FQNEAQ come from the germline V gene (reference sequence). Here the CDR3 reads CASSYGGRGETQYF. CDR3 bases: TGTGCCAGCAGCTACGGGGGGAGGGGAGAGACCCAGTACTTC.

The J gene is TRBJ1-2, the V gene TRBV15, with TRBD1 as a possible D gene (6 bases). This CDR3 spans 13 amino acids. Trimming left V 6 bases short and J 6 bases short, with 14 bases between. In germline, CDR1 is LNHNV, CDR2 YYDKDF (reference sequence). This CDR3 reads CATSTDRMNGYTF. The DNA for the CDR3 is TGTGCCACCAGTACCGACAGGATGAATGGCTACACCTTC.

The chain links TRBV4-2 to TRBJ2-3; tentative D call: TRBD1 (5 bases). CDR3 length equals 14 residues. CDR1 is LGHNA and CDR2 is YNFKEQ in the germline V gene. V lost 1 base, J lost 10 bases, and 15 bases lay in between. The CDR3 DNA reads as TGTGCCAGCAGCCAAGGGGGCGACGCGGTTGCGCAGTATTTT. Translated, it gives CASSQGGDAVAQYF.

This sequence joins TRBV6-2 or TRBV6-3 and TRBJ1-6, with D maybe TRBD1 (6 bases). This CDR3 contains 12 residues. Per the germline V gene, CDR1 is MNHEY and CDR2 is SVGEGT. Deletions cut 5 bases from V and 10 bases from J, with 9 bases between. In nucleotides, the CDR3 is TGTGCCAGCAGTACCACAGGGTCACCCCTCCACTTT. This gives the protein CASSTTGSPLHF.

The V gene is TRBV6-2 or TRBV6-3, the J gene TRBJ1-1; D is possibly TRBD1 (6 bases). Per the germline V gene, CDR1 is MNHEY and CDR2 is SVGEGT. V was shortened by 10 bases and J by 5 bases, with 14 bases between the two germline ends. This CDR3 has 12 amino acids. This CDR3 reads CATSRGPTEAFF. CDR3 in DNA: TGTGCCACCAGCAGGGGTCCGACTGAAGCTTTCTTT.

This clone was picked up one time. The chain is built from TRBV15 and TRBJ1-5; the D gene is possibly TRBD1 (5 bases). This CDR3 contains 16 residues. Germline V lookup: CDR1 LNHNV, CDR2 YYDKDF (reference sequence). V was trimmed by 5 bases and J by 1 base, leaving 15 bases between them. The CDR3 spells CATSLTGGASNQPQHF. Written as DNA, the CDR3 is TGTGCCACCAGCCTAACTGGAGGGGCGAGCAATCAGCCCCAGCATTTT.

V gene TRBV2 combines with J gene TRBJ1-6; D not resolved. Trimming pared 3 bases from V and 8 bases from J, leaving 8 bases between. The CDR3 runs 13 residues. Germline values: CDR1 SNHLY, CDR2 FYNNEI. In nucleotides, the CDR3 is TGTGCCAGCAGTGATTCCCCGGATTCACCCCTCCACTTT. Protein: CASSDSPDSPLHF.

DNA of the CDR3: TGTGCCAGCTCACCGTCCCCCGGGGTTTTAAACGAGCAGTACTTC. Translated, it gives CASSPSPGVLNEQYF. The chain joins TRBV18 to TRBJ2-7; tentatively, D is TRBD2 (5 bases). Between the trimmed V and J ends, which lost 3 bases and 5 bases, there was a span of 17 bases. This CDR3 region has 15 residues. Looked up from germline, CDR1 is KGHSH and CDR2 is LQKENI.

This clone was seen a single time. The genes are TRBV10-3 and TRBJ1-2; TRBD1 agrees at 10 bases. Trimming at V came to 4 bases and at J to 0 bases, leaving 8 bases not matched to a gene. The germline V gene has CDR1 ENHRY and CDR2 SYGVKD. The CDR3 is made up of 17 amino acids. The CDR3 DNA sequence: TGTGCCATCAGTGCGTGGGACAGGGGATACGCTAACTATGGCTACACCTTC. It encodes CAISAWDRGYANYGYTF.

This rearrangement joins TRBV27 to TRBJ1-1, with D uncertain. Germline values: CDR1 MNHEY, CDR2 SMNVEV (reference sequence). This CDR3 spans 14 amino acids. Trimming cost V 7 bases and J 6 bases, with 18 bases left between them. CDR3 in amino acids: CASTNLGVISEAFF. In nucleotides, the CDR3 is TGTGCCAGCACCAATCTGGGAGTTATCTCTGAAGCTTTCTTT.

The CDR3 region has the DNA TGTGCCAGCAGCCAGGCCGACAAGGTCTACGAGCAGTACTTC. This encodes CASSQADKVYEQYF. The chain is built from TRBV3-1 (or the pseudogene TRBV3-2) and TRBJ2-7, with D unclear. V lost 3 bases, J lost 3 bases, and 12 bases lay in between. CDR1 and CDR2 (germline): LGHDT, YNNKEL (reference sequence). This CDR3 has 14 amino acids.

The chain recombines TRBV7-3 with TRBJ2-1; 7 bases match TRBD1. Trimming took 6 bases from V and 2 from J; bases not matched to a gene: 7. The germline gives CDR1 SGHTA, CDR2 FQGTGA. The CDR3 spans 15 residues. In DNA form, the CDR3 reads TGTGCCAGCAGTTCCGACAGGGTCGCCTACAATGAGCAGTTCTTC. It codes for CASSSDRVAYNEQFF.

The chain links TRBV7-3 to TRBJ1-2; 7 bases align to TRBD1. The CDR3 is 13 amino acids. Per the germline V gene, CDR1 is SGHTA and CDR2 is FQGTGA. V lost 3 bases, J lost 8 bases, and 6 bases stayed unmatched. The CDR3 sequence is CASSFGTGDGYTF. For the CDR3, the DNA is TGTGCCAGCAGCTTCGGAACAGGGGACGGCTACACCTTC.

CDR3 nucleotides: TGTGCCAGCAGCCCGGGACAGGGCTATGGCTACACCTTC. It translates to CASSPGQGYGYTF. The chain links TRBV11-2 to TRBJ1-2; 9 bases agree with TRBD1. Germline V lookup: CDR1 SGHAT, CDR2 FQNNGV. The CDR3 runs to 13 residues. Trimming cost V 5 bases and J 4 bases; bases outside gene matches: 2.

V gene TRBV21-1 combines with J gene TRBJ1-3; no DNA check was done on the table's D call, TRBD1. TRBV21-1 is flagged as a pseudogene. This CDR3 comprises 16 residues. The CDR3 DNA follows: TGTGCCAGCAGCCGTATTTACAGGAGAAGGGGAAACACCATATATTTT. Amino acid sequence: CASSRIYRRRGNTIYF.